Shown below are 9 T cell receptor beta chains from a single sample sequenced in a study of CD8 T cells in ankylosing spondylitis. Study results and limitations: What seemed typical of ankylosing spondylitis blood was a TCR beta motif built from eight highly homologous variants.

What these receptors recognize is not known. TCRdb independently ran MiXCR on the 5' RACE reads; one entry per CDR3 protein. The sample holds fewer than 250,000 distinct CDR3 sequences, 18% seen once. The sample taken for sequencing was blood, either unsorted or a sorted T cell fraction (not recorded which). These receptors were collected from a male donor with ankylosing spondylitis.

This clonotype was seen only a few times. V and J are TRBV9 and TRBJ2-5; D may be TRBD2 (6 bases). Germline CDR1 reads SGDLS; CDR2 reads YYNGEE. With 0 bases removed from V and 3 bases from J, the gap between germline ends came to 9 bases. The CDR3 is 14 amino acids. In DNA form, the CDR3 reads TGTGCCAGCAGCGTAGGGGACTCAGAAGAGACCCAGTACTTC. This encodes CASSVGDSEETQYF. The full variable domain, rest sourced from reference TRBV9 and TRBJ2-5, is DSGVTQTPKHLITATGQRVTLRCSPRSGDLSVYWYQQSLDQGLQFLIQYYNGEERAKGNILERFSAQQFPDLHSELNLSSLELGDSALYFCASSVGDSEETQYFGPGTRLLVL.

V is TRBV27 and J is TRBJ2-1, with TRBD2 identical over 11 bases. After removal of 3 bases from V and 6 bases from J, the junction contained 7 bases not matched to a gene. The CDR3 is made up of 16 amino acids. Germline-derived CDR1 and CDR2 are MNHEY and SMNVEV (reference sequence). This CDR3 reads CASSLAGLADINEQFF. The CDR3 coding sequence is TGTGCCAGCAGTTTGGCGGGACTAGCGGATATCAATGAGCAGTTCTTC.

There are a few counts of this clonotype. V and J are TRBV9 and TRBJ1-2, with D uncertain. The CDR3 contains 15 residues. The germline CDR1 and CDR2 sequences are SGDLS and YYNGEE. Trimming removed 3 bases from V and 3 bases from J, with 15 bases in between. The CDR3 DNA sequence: TGTGCCAGCAGCGAGGGAGCGGAGACTTACTATGGCTACACCTTC. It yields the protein CASSEGAETYYGYTF.

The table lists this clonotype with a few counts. In DNA form, the CDR3 reads TGTGCCAGCAGCTTATTAGACGGACTAGCGGGTTCCCAAGAGACCCAGTACTTC. Translated: CASSLLDGLAGSQETQYF. The chain recombines TRBV13 with TRBJ2-5, with 11 positions matching TRBD2. The V gene end was trimmed by 2 bases and the J gene end by 1 base; junction bases not matched to a gene: 9. The CDR3 runs to 18 residues. The germline V gene has CDR1 PRHDT and CDR2 FYEKMQ (reference sequence). The full variable domain, with the rest looked up from reference TRBV13 and TRBJ2-5, is AAGVIQSPRHLIKEKRETATLKCYPIPRHDTVYWYQQGPGQDPQFLISFYEKMQSDKGSIPDRFSAQQFSDYHSELNMSSLELGDSALYFCASSLLDGLAGSQETQYFGPGTRLLVL.

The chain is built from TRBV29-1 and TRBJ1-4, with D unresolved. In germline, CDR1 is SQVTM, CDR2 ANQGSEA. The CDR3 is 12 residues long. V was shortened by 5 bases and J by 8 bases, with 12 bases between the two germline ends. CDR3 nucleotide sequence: TGCAGCGTTCCCGGGGTTGGGGAAAAACTGTTTTTT. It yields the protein CSVPGVGEKLFF.

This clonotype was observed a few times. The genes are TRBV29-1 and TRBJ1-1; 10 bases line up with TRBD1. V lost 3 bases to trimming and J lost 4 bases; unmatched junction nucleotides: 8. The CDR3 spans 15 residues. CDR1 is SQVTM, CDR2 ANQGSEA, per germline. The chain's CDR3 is CSVEGQGLYFTEAFF. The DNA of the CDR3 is TGCAGCGTTGAGGGACAGGGGTTATATTTCACTGAAGCTTTCTTT.

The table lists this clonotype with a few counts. CDR3 region: CASGLVPQETQYF. The CDR3, as DNA: TGTGCTAGTGGTTTGGTCCCTCAAGAGACCCAGTACTTC. The rearrangement uses TRBV12-5 and TRBJ2-5, with D uncertain. Germline-derived CDR1 and CDR2 are LGHNT and FRNRAP. With 0 bases removed from V and 2 bases from J, the gap between germline ends came to 4 bases. The CDR3 sequence is 13 residues long.

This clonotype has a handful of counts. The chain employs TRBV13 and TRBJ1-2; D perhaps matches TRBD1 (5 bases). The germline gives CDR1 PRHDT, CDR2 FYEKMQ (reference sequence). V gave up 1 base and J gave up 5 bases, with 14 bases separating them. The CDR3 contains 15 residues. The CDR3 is CASSLEEAGNYGYTF. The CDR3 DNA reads TGTGCCAGCAGCTTAGAGGAGGCAGGGAATTATGGCTACACCTTC.

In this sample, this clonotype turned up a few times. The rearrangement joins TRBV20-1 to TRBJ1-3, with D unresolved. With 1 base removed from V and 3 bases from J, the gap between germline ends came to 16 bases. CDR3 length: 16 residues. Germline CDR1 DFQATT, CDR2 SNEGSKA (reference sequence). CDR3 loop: CSARVLEGWGGNTIYF. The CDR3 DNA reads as TGCAGTGCTAGAGTTCTCGAGGGCTGGGGTGGAAACACCATATATTTT.